This T cell receptor beta chain stems from a study of cytomegalovirus exposure and HLA in healthy donors. Study-level findings and limits: Roughly uniform depth of sequencing across donors was assumed in presence/absence analyses.

This CDR3 is 12 amino acids long. Germline CDR1 reads MDHEN; CDR2 reads SYDVKM. Trimming took off 8 bases at V and 2 bases at J, with 6 bases between the two ends. The PCR had 60 Vbeta and 13 Jbeta primers. Original handling: Roughly 11 million shared chains were among approximately 87 million unique TCR beta chains counted in a later analysis. Clones were read by immunoSEQ multiplex PCR, and TCRdb kept only the in-frame ones, dropping some. For V, J and clone size, that table is used; D and trimming come from the DNA. Here the sample spans approximately 170,000 clones, roughly 80% being singletons. As concerns this clone: What it binds is unknown.

The genes are TRBV28 and TRBJ1-4; D is ambiguous. Sequenced material: PBMCs. The TCR comes from a male donor in good health and CMV-seronegative. The CDR3 nucleotides are TGTGCCAGCCGGGTTACTAATGAAAAACTGTTTTTT. Encoded protein: CASRVTNEKLFF.